This T cell receptor beta chain came from a study of T cell repertoires in cytomegalovirus infection. This clonotype was seen only a few times. TCRdb passed the reads through MiXCR, listing each CDR3 protein once. The table records roughly 640,000 distinct CDR3 sequences, roughly a quarter of them present only once. This CDR3 comprises 16 residues. V shed 9 bases, J shed 5 bases, and the junction held 17 bases outside the gene matches. Germline V lookup: CDR1 MNHEY, CDR2 SMNVEV (reference sequence). This clonotype originated in a human donor in good health (CMV status not recorded). Some clones in this sample may be carry-over from other donors' samples. This chain connects TRBV27 to TRBJ2-5, with TRBD2 matching over 8 bases. Sequenced material: CD8+ T cells from PBMCs. The DNA of the CDR3 is TGTGCCAGTAGTCCGTTGGGACTAGAGGTGAGGGAGACCCAGTACTTC. Amino acid sequence: CASSPLGLEVRETQYF.